The clone carrying this T cell receptor beta chain was seen at least ten times. The CDR3 is 12 amino acids. The trim removed 0 bases at V and 16 bases at J, leaving 9 bases unmatched. Germline V gene sequence: CDR1 DFQATT, CDR2 SNEGSKA (reference sequence). TCRdb reanalysed the RT-PCR reads using MiXCR and keeps one entry per CDR3 protein. The sample has hundreds of thousands of distinct CDR3 sequences; approximately 14% are singletons. This chain uses TRBV20-1 with TRBJ2-1; the match to TRBD2 covers 7 bases. The sequence was collected from a female donor in good health, serving as a healthy control. The sequencing input was memory CD4+ T cells from blood. The CDR3 bases are TGCAGTGCTAGAGATATAGGGAGGGCCGGCTTCTTC. This sequence encodes CSARDIGRAGFF.